The clone carrying this T cell receptor (beta chain) appeared many times. TCRdb itself ran the 5' RACE reads through MiXCR, one entry per CDR3 protein. Among some 75,000 distinct CDR3 sequences, 12% to 15% were seen once, and the ten largest hold approximately 1.3%. This specimen comes from a study of early T cells in non-severe SARS-CoV-2 infection. CDR1 and CDR2 (germline): ENHRY, SYGVKD. V was clipped by 3 bases and J by 2 bases, with 8 bases between them. The length of the CDR3 is 13 residues. This clonotype was sampled from an adult who was a healthcare worker with PCR-confirmed SARS-CoV-2 infection or an uninfected control (not recorded which). This rearrangement joins TRBV10-3 to TRBJ2-7; no clear D gene. Input material: whole blood. The CDR3 DNA sequence: TGTGCCATCAGTGAACGCCAGACCTACGAGCAGTACTTC. The encoded protein is CAISERQTYEQYF.